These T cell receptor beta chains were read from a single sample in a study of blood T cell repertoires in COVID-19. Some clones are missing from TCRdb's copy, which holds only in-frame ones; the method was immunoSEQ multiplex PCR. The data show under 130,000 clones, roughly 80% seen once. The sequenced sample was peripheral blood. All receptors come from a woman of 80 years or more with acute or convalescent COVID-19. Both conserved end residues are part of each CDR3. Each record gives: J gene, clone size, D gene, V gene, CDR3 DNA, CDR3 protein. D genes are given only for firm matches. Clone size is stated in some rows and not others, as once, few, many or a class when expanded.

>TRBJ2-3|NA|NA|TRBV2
TGTGCCAGCAGTGGATTCGGGGGAACAGATACGCAGTATTTT
CASSGFGGTDTQYF
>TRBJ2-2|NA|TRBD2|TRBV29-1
TGCAGCGTTTGGGAGGGGCGGAACACCGGGGAGCTGTTTTTT
CSVWEGRNTGELFF
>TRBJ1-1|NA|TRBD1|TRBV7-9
TGTGCCAGCTCGCAAACAGGGGCAAACACTGAAGCTTTCTTT
CASSQTGANTEAFF
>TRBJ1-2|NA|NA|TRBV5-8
TGTGCCAGCAGTTACTTACAGACTGGCTACACCTTC
CASSYLQTGYTF
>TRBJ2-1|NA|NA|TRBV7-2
TGTGCCAGCAGCTTAATGGGCAAAGACAATGAGCAGTTCTTC
CASSLMGKDNEQFF
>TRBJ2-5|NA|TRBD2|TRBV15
TGTGCCACCAGCAGAGGGACGACTAGCGGGATAGGGGAAGAGACCCAGTACTTC
CATSRGTTSGIGEETQYF
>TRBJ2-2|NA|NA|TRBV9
TGTGCCAGCAGCGTAGGTTCGGCGAACACCGGGGAGCTGTTTTTT
CASSVGSANTGELFF
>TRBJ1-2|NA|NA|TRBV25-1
TGTGCCAGCACATTCGCAGCGGAGGATGGCTACACCTTC
CASTFAAEDGYTF
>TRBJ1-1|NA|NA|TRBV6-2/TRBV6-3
TGTGCCAGCAGTTACGGGCCTGAAGCTTTCTTT
CASSYGPEAFF
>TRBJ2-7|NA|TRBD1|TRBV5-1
TGCGCCAGCAGCGCGGGACAGGGAGGCGAGCAGTACTTC
CASSAGQGGEQYF
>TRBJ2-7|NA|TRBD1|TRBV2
TGTGCCAGCAGGACTGACAGGGTCGGCAACGAGCAGTACTTC
CASRTDRVGNEQYF
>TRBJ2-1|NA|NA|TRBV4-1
TGCGCCAGCAGCCAAGAACCTGAGGGCCATGAGCAGTTCTTC
CASSQEPEGHEQFF
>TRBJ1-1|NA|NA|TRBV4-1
TGCGCCAGCAGCCAAGATCCGGCGGGAGGTCAGAACACTGAAGCTTTCTTT
CASSQDPAGGQNTEAFF
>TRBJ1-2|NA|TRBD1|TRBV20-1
TGCAGTGCTAGTACAGGGGGCGCGGGTGGCTACACCTTC
CSASTGGAGGYTF
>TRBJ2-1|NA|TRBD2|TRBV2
TGTGCCAGCAATAAACTAGCGGGAGGTCTCAATGAGCAGTTCTTC
CASNKLAGGLNEQFF
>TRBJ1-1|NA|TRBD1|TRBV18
TGTGCCAGCTCACCGGTTCAACAGGGGGTGTTGAACACTGAAGCTTTCTTT
CASSPVQQGVLNTEAFF
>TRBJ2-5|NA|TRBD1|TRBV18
TGTGCCAGCTCAAATTCCGGGACAGCGAAAGAGACCCAGTACTTC
CASSNSGTAKETQYF
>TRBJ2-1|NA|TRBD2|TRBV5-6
TGTGCCAGCAGCTTCAACATCGGGAGGGTCTACAATGAGCAGTTCTTC
CASSFNIGRVYNEQFF
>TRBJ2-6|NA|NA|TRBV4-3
TGCGCCCGCAGCCACGGGGTGGGGGGGCCGGGACCGGGGGCTTCGGGGGCCAACGTCCTGACTTTC
CARSHGVGGPGPGASGANVLTF
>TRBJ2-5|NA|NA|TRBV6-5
TGTGCCAGCAGTTATACAAGCGCCCAAGAGACCCAGTACTTC
CASSYTSAQETQYF
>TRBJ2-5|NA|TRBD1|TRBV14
TGTGCCAGCAGGCGACAGGGGGCTGGGGAGACCCAGTACTTC
CASRRQGAGETQYF
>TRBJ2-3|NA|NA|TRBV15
TGTGCCACCAGCAGAGCCCTAGCAACAGATACGCAGTATTTT
CATSRALATDTQYF
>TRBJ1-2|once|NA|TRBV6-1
TGTGCCAGCAGTGAGGGGGGGGCGCTCAACTATGGCTACACCTTC
CASSEGGALNYGYTF
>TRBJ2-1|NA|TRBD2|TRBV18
TGTGCCAGCTCACCCGGGACTAGCTCCTACAATGAGCAGTTCTTC
CASSPGTSSYNEQFF
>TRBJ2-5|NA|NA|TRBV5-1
TGCGCCAGCAGCTTGGAGGGAGTCTATGAGACCCAGTACTTC
CASSLEGVYETQYF
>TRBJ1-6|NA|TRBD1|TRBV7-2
TGTGCCAGCCGGGACAGGGTAAATTCACCCCTCCACTTT
CASRDRVNSPLHF
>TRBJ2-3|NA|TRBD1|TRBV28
TGTGCCAGCACACCGGGACAGGGTTTTTCAGATACGCAGTATTTT
CASTPGQGFSDTQYF
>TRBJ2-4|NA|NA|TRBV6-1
TGTGCCAGCAGTGAGAGTCAAAACATTCAGTACTTC
CASSESQNIQYF
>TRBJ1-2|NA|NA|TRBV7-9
TGTGCCAGCAGCTTAGGGGAGAATGGCTACACCTTC
CASSLGENGYTF
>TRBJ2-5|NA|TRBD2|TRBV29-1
TGCAGCGCATCTCGACTAGCGGACCAAGAGACCCAGTACTTC
CSASRLADQETQYF
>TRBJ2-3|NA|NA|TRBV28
TGTGCCAGCAGCCTGGGGTTTGGCGGGACAGATACGCAGTATTTT
CASSLGFGGTDTQYF
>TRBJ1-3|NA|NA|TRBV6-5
TGTGCCAGTCGACAGAGCCTCTCTGGAAACACCATATATTTT
CASRQSLSGNTIYF
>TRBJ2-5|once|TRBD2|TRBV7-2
TGTGCCAGCAGCCCCGGACTAGTAGGAGAGACCCAGTACTTC
CASSPGLVGETQYF
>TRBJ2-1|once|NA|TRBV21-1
TGTGCCAGCAGCAAATTGGCGGGAGGAATGCCCTACAATGAGCAGTTCTTC
CASSKLAGGMPYNEQFF
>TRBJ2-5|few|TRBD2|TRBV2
TGTGCCAGCAGGCGCGCCGGACTAGCGCAAGAGACCCAGTACTTC
CASRRAGLAQETQYF
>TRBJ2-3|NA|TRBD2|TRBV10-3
TGTGCCTCAAGTAGGACTAGCGGGAGTGTAACAGATACGCAGTATTTT
CASSRTSGSVTDTQYF
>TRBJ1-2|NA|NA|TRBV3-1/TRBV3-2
TGTGCCAGCAGCCGGGGCGGACCGCTCGATGGCTACACCTTC
CASSRGGPLDGYTF
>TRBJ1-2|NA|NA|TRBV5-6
TGTGCCAGCAGCTTGGCCGGAGAAAGTGGCTACACCTTC
CASSLAGESGYTF
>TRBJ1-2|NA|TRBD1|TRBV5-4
TGTGCCAGCAGCCTGGGTGGGTCGGGGACAGGGACTTTGGATGGCTACACCTTC
CASSLGGSGTGTLDGYTF
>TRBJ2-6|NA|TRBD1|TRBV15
TGTGCCACCAGCAGACAGACAGGGGGCACTGGGGCCAACGTCCTGACTTTC
CATSRQTGGTGANVLTF
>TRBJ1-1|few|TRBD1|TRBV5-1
TGCGCCAGCAGCTTGGGACAGGGGATAGGGACTGAAGCTTTCTTT
CASSLGQGIGTEAFF
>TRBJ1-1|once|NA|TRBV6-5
TGTGCCAGCCCTTTTTCCCTGAACACTGAAGCTTTCTTT
CASPFSLNTEAFF
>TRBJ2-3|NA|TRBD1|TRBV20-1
TGCAGTGCTAATGACAGGGTTGGCGATACGCAGTATTTT
CSANDRVGDTQYF
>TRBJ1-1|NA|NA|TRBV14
TGTGCCAGCAGCCATTTCTCTAGGGGCACTGAAGCTTTCTTT
CASSHFSRGTEAFF
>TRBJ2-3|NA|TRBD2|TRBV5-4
TGTGCCAGCAGCTTGGAAGCGGGAGGGCCTGGCACAGATACGCAGTATTTT
CASSLEAGGPGTDTQYF
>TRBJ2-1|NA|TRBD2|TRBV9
TGTGCCAGCAGCGTAGTAGCAACTAGCGGCCAGCGGGAGCAGTTCTTC
CASSVVATSGQREQFF
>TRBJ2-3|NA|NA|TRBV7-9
TGTGCCAGCAGCCGAACCCGGGAGTCCACAGATACGCAGTATTTT
CASSRTRESTDTQYF
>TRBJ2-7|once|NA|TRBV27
TGTGCCAGCAGTTTGGGGCTCGAGCAGTACTTC
CASSLGLEQYF
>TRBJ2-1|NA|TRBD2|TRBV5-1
TGCGCCAGCAGCCCTCCACTAGCGGACAATGAGCAGTTCTTC
CASSPPLADNEQFF
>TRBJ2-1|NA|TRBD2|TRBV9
TGTGCCAGCAGCAAGACTAGCGGGACCTACAATGAGCAGTTCTTC
CASSKTSGTYNEQFF
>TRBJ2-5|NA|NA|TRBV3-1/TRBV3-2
TGTGCCAGCAGCCAAGGCGGTTTTTGGGGGCCCCAAGAGACCCAGTACTTC
CASSQGGFWGPQETQYF
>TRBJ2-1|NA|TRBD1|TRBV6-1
TGTGCCAGCAGTGAAGCAGGGGGCGACTCCTACAATGAGCAGTTCTTC
CASSEAGGDSYNEQFF
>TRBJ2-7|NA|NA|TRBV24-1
TGTGCCACCGGAGATAGGTACGAGCAGTACTTC
CATGDRYEQYF
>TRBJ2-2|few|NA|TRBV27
TGTGCCAGCAGTGCAGAGAGGGCCGGGGAGCTGTTTTTT
CASSAERAGELFF